This TCR beta chain stems from a study of shared clonotypes between healthy human individuals. V dropped 4 bases and J dropped 2 bases, with 9 bases sitting between them. In germline, CDR1 is SGHNT, CDR2 YYREEE (reference sequence). The CDR3 has 13 residues. Some clones are missing from TCRdb's copy, which holds only in-frame ones; the method was immunoSEQ multiplex PCR. The sample records 2 million to 3 million clones, approximately 92% being singletons. Concerning this clone: Other DNA sequences in this specimen translate into the identical CDR3.

Splitting of CD4+ cells produced CD45RA+ naive and CD45RA-negative memory subsets. The TCR sequence derives from a young man in good health. The specimen sequenced was naive CD4+ T cells sorted from blood. Subset denoted: CD45RA+ positively selected. The V call is TRBV5-4, the J call TRBJ2-5, with D possibly TRBD2 on 5 matching bases. The chain's CDR3 is CASSRGLQETQYF. Here the CDR3 DNA reads TGTGCCAGCAGCCGAGGACTGCAAGAGACCCAGTACTTC.